This T cell receptor (beta chain) is drawn from a study of cytomegalovirus exposure and HLA in healthy donors. PCR was performed using 60 Vbeta and 13 Jbeta primers. Produced via immunoSEQ multiplex PCR; TCRdb's table is partial and in-frame only. The record lists around 74,000 clones, of which the ten most abundant hold about 4.6%. Sequenced material: PBMCs. The TCR sequence derives from a man aged 25-45 years in good health and CMV-seronegative.

The CDR3 loop is CAWSVAGGPEEQYF. CDR3 DNA: TGTGCCTGGAGTGTAGCGGGAGGGCCTGAAGAGCAGTACTTC. The V and J genes are TRBV30 and TRBJ2-7, with 10 bases aligning to TRBD2. J lost 7 bases, V lost 0 bases, and 6 bases had no gene match. The CDR3 covers 14 residues. The germline CDR1 and CDR2 sequences are GTSNPN and SVGIG (reference sequence).